A selection of T cell receptor beta chains follows, all from one sample in a study of beta chain features in type 1 diabetes. Here immunoSEQ multiplex PCR was the method, and the copy in TCRdb shows in-frame clones only, minus some. The sample lists 900,000 or so clones, 17% occurring once. Sequences were obtained from naive CD4+ T cells from blood. These receptors were obtained from a woman in her late teens or twenties in good health. CDR3s include the opening cysteine and the closing phenylalanine or tryptophan. Fields, in order: J gene, clone size, V gene, D gene, CDR3 protein, CDR3 DNA. D genes are given only for firm matches. Clone size appears in some rows only: once, few, many, or a class for an expanded clone.

TRBJ2-6 | few | TRBV7-2 | . | CASSLGRAGANVLTF | TGTGCCAGCAGCTTAGGGCGGGCTGGGGCCAACGTCCTGACTTTC
TRBJ2-1 | . | TRBV4-3 | TRBD2 | CASSPDRGTRRNEQFF | TGCGCCAGCAGCCCAGATCGGGGGACTAGGCGTAATGAGCAGTTCTTC
TRBJ1-4 | . | TRBV4-2 | . | CASSLGRSFTNEKLFF | TGTGCCAGCAGCCTAGGCAGGAGCTTTACTAATGAAAAACTGTTTTTT
TRBJ2-7 | . | TRBV6-5 | . | CASSYSSAADYEQYF | TGTGCCAGCAGTTACTCTTCAGCGGCTGACTACGAGCAGTACTTC
TRBJ2-5 | . | TRBV28 | . | CAASSFRWQGSWRETQYF | TGTGCCGCCAGCAGTTTTAGATGGCAAGGTTCCTGGCGGGAGACCCAGTACTTC
TRBJ2-7 | few | TRBV19 | TRBD1 | CASSGSQGARYEQYF | TGTGCCAGTAGTGGGTCACAGGGGGCCAGGTACGAGCAGTACTTC
TRBJ2-1 | . | TRBV9 | TRBD2 | CASSVATSGMGEQFF | TGTGCCAGCAGCGTAGCGACTAGCGGGATGGGCGAGCAGTTCTTC
TRBJ2-5 | few | TRBV7-2 | . | CASSLGEETQYF | TGTGCCAGCAGCTTAGGGGAGGAGACCCAGTACTTC
TRBJ1-5 | . | TRBV6-1 | . | CASSETAQPQHF | TGTGCCAGCAGTGAGACAGCTCAGCCCCAGCATTTT
TRBJ2-3 | . | TRBV10-3 | TRBD1 | CAIKSGTGGDTDTQYF | TGTGCCATCAAATCCGGGACAGGGGGTGACACAGATACGCAGTATTTT
TRBJ1-1 | . | TRBV7-2 | . | CASSLKTGTEAFF | TGTGCCAGCAGCTTAAAAACCGGGACTGAAGCTTTCTTT
TRBJ2-4 | few | TRBV6-1 | . | CASSVTVAKNIQYF | TGTGCCAGCAGCGTAACAGTAGCCAAAAACATTCAGTACTTC
TRBJ1-2 | . | TRBV5-1 | . | CASSLGPGEGYTF | TGCGCCAGCAGCTTGGGGCCAGGTGAAGGCTACACCTTC
TRBJ1-1 | . | TRBV15 | TRBD1 | CATSRGLTGLDTEAFF | TGTGCCACCAGCAGAGGTTTGACAGGGCTGGACACTGAAGCTTTCTTT
TRBJ1-4 | few | TRBV28 | . | CASKGVEKLFF | TGTGCCAGCAAGGGGGTTGAAAAACTGTTTTTT
TRBJ1-4 | . | TRBV9 | . | CASSAAQGPNEKLFF | TGTGCCAGCAGCGCCGCACAGGGCCCGAATGAAAAACTGTTTTTT
TRBJ2-7 | few | TRBV5-1 | TRBD1 | CASSLGDRVAHEQYF | TGCGCCAGCAGCTTGGGTGACAGGGTAGCCCACGAGCAGTACTTC
TRBJ2-5 | . | TRBV9 | . | CASSVAGGKQETQYF | TGTGCCAGCAGCGTTGCAGGGGGGAAACAAGAGACCCAGTACTTC
TRBJ2-1 | . | TRBV19 | . | CASSIGRVGEQFF | TGTGCCAGTAGTATTGGTCGGGTGGGTGAGCAGTTCTTC
TRBJ2-1 | . | TRBV5-1 | TRBD2 | CASSLEAGGYNEQFF | TGCGCCAGCAGTCTCGAAGCGGGAGGCTACAATGAGCAGTTCTTC
TRBJ1-2 | . | TRBV28 | . | CASSTGYGYTF | TGTGCCAGTTCGACGGGCTATGGCTACACCTTC
TRBJ2-3 | few | TRBV7-3 | . | CASSPGGVSTDTQYF | TGTGCCAGCAGCCCAGGGGGGGTGAGCACAGATACGCAGTATTTT
TRBJ1-2 | . | TRBV15 | . | CATSKGDYGYTF | TGTGCCACCAGCAAAGGGGATTATGGCTACACCTTC
TRBJ2-4 | few | TRBV5-1 | TRBD1 | CASSQGDRGNIQYF | TGCGCCAGCAGCCAAGGGGACAGGGGAAACATTCAGTACTTC
TRBJ2-1 | . | TRBV9 | . | CASSASGGNNEQFF | TGTGCCAGCAGCGCGAGTGGGGGAAACAATGAGCAGTTCTTC
TRBJ2-5 | few | TRBV29-1 | . | CSVEEETQYF | TGCAGCGTTGAGGAAGAGACCCAGTACTTC
TRBJ2-2 | . | TRBV19 | . | CASSILTGRAELFF | TGTGCCAGTAGTATACTTACAGGGCGGGCGGAGCTGTTTTTT
TRBJ2-3 | few | TRBV7-2 | . | CASSLYALPTSSTDTQYF | TGTGCCAGCAGCTTGTACGCGTTACCTACTTCAAGCACAGATACGCAGTATTTT
TRBJ2-5 | few | TRBV11-2 | TRBD2 | CASSASLAGGLETQYF | TGTGCCAGCAGCGCTTCCCTAGCGGGAGGGTTAGAGACCCAGTACTTC
TRBJ2-3 | few | TRBV6-5 | TRBD2 | CASGLAGVDTQYF | TGTGCCAGTGGCCTAGCGGGAGTGGATACGCAGTATTTT
TRBJ2-7 | few | TRBV5-1 | TRBD2 | CASSLGETGTSFNYEQYF | TGCGCCAGCAGCTTGGGTGAAACCGGGACTAGCTTTAACTACGAGCAGTACTTC
TRBJ2-1 | few | TRBV15 | TRBD2 | CATSRAGTSGAVRFF | TGTGCCACCAGCAGAGCGGGGACTAGCGGGGCTGTGCGGTTCTTC
TRBJ2-1 | . | TRBV9 | TRBD1 | CASSAPRDSDFQIGLNEQFF | TGTGCCAGCAGCGCCCCCCGGGACAGCGATTTCCAGATAGGACTGAATGAGCAGTTCTTC
TRBJ2-3 | many | TRBV14 | . | CASSRARGPDTQYF | TGTGCCAGCAGCCGAGCAAGGGGACCCGATACGCAGTATTTT
TRBJ2-1 | . | TRBV18 | TRBD2 | CASSPRLATDYNEQFF | TGTGCCAGCTCACCAAGACTAGCGACCGATTACAATGAGCAGTTCTTC
TRBJ2-5 | . | TRBV5-1 | TRBD1 | CASSSGQGADQETQYF | TGCGCCAGCAGCTCAGGACAGGGGGCAGATCAAGAGACCCAGTACTTC
TRBJ2-6 | few | TRBV27 | . | CASSSIEPGANVLTF | TGTGCCAGCAGTTCCATCGAACCTGGGGCCAACGTCCTGACTTTC
TRBJ1-2 | . | TRBV5-4 | . | CASSGGAGTLNYGYTF | TGTGCCAGCAGCGGGGGGGCCGGGACCCTCAACTATGGCTACACCTTC
TRBJ2-5 | . | TRBV5-6 | . | CASSLVQRDETQYF | TGTGCCAGCAGCTTGGTACAGAGGGACGAGACCCAGTACTTC
TRBJ2-1 | few | TRBV9 | TRBD2 | CASSVSGRAYNEQFF | TGTGCCAGCAGCGTTAGCGGGAGGGCCTACAATGAGCAGTTCTTC
TRBJ2-1 | . | TRBV4-2 | . | CASSQEPQSSYNEQFF | TGTGCCAGCAGCCAAGAACCGCAGAGCTCCTACAATGAGCAGTTCTTC
TRBJ2-7 | few | TRBV6-6 | TRBD2 | CASREQAGGSYEQYF | TGTGCCAGCAGAGAACAAGCGGGAGGATCCTACGAGCAGTACTTC
TRBJ2-5 | few | TRBV5-1 | . | CASTAYPQETQYF | TGCGCCAGCACTGCGTACCCCCAAGAGACCCAGTACTTC
TRBJ2-7 | . | TRBV5-6 | . | CASSFRDTYEQYF | TGTGCCAGCAGCTTCCGGGACACTTACGAGCAGTACTTC
TRBJ1-1 | . | TRBV29-1 | . | CSVDFYGSGTEAFF | TGCAGCGTTGATTTTTACGGTTCGGGCACTGAAGCTTTCTTT
TRBJ2-7 | . | TRBV19 | TRBD2 | CASSISGLAVYEQYF | TGTGCCAGTAGTATTTCTGGACTAGCGGTCTACGAGCAGTACTTC
TRBJ1-1 | few | TRBV2 | . | CASITEIGTEAFF | TGTGCCAGCATTACGGAAATCGGCACTGAAGCTTTCTTT
TRBJ2-7 | . | TRBV7-2 | . | CASSLDGGSYEQYF | TGTGCCAGCAGCTTAGACGGCGGTTCCTACGAGCAGTACTTC
TRBJ2-1 | . | TRBV6-1 | TRBD2 | CASSVGLAGGLSKREQFF | TGTGCCAGCAGTGTGGGGTTAGCGGGAGGCCTAAGCAAGAGGGAGCAGTTCTTC
TRBJ1-1 | . | TRBV15 | . | CATSSGVNTEAFF | TGTGCCACCAGCAGCGGGGTGAACACTGAAGCTTTCTTT
TRBJ2-7 | . | TRBV28 | . | CASITPGHSYEQYF | TGTGCCAGCATCACACCGGGACACTCCTACGAGCAGTACTTC
TRBJ2-3 | . | TRBV9 | TRBD2 | CASSVGGSGSISTQYF | TGTGCCAGCAGCGTAGGTGGTAGCGGGAGTATCAGTACGCAGTATTTT
TRBJ2-2 | . | TRBV9 | . | CASSVVPLWGAGELFF | TGTGCCAGCAGCGTAGTCCCCCTTTGGGGGGCCGGGGAGCTGTTTTTT
TRBJ2-2 | few | TRBV10-3 | . | CAISPLESGELFF | TGTGCCATCAGCCCTCTAGAGTCCGGGGAGCTGTTTTTT
TRBJ2-7 | few | TRBV7-9 | TRBD2 | CASSLGGLAGYEQYF | TGTGCCAGCAGCTTAGGGGGACTAGCGGGTTACGAGCAGTACTTC
TRBJ2-5 | . | TRBV5-4 | . | CASSPQGGRETQYF | TGTGCCAGCAGCCCACAGGGGGGGAGGGAGACCCAGTACTTC
TRBJ2-7 | . | TRBV2 | . | CASSPGLRYEQYF | TGTGCCAGCAGCCCGGGACTCCGCTACGAGCAGTACTTC
TRBJ1-4 | few | TRBV10-3 | TRBD1 | CAISAEQGMTLFF | TGTGCCATCAGCGCTGAACAGGGGATGACACTGTTTTTT
TRBJ2-7 | few | TRBV9 | TRBD1 | CASSRTTGGPYEQYF | TGTGCCAGCAGCCGAACCACAGGGGGCCCCTACGAGCAGTACTTC
TRBJ2-1 | few | TRBV11-1 | . | CASSFTVYNEQFF | TGTGCCAGCAGCTTCACAGTTTACAATGAGCAGTTCTTC